These T cell receptor beta chains were read from a single sample in a study of cytomegalovirus exposure and HLA in healthy donors. Assay used: immunoSEQ multiplex PCR; TCRdb lists only in-frame clones, some missing. The table records some 120,000 clones, about four fifths of them present only once. Sequenced sample: PBMCs. Every receptor here comes from a woman in her 50s in good health and CMV-seropositive. CDR3s include the opening cysteine and the closing phenylalanine or tryptophan. Fields, in order: V gene, J gene, D gene, clone size, CDR3 DNA, CDR3 protein. D genes are given only for firm matches. Only some rows state a clone size, as once, few, many or a class for expanded clones.

V gene: TRBV7-6; J gene: TRBJ2-3; D gene: NA; clone size: few; CDR3 DNA: TGTGCCAGCAGCTTAGCAGGAGGGTTGGGCACAGATACGCAGTATTTT; CDR3 protein: CASSLAGGLGTDTQYF
V gene: TRBV5-6; J gene: TRBJ1-5; D gene: NA; clone size: NA; CDR3 DNA: TGTGCCAGCAGCTTTGGGCCCCGGCAGCCCCAGCATTTT; CDR3 protein: CASSFGPRQPQHF
V gene: TRBV6-5; J gene: TRBJ1-2; D gene: NA; clone size: NA; CDR3 DNA: TGTGCCAGCAGTTACTCTCGGAGCAGTTACTATGGCTACACCTTC; CDR3 protein: CASSYSRSSYYGYTF
V gene: TRBV5-1; J gene: TRBJ2-3; D gene: TRBD2; clone size: NA; CDR3 DNA: TGCGCCAGCAGCCACTGGACTAGCGCGTATAGCACAGATACGCAGTATTTT; CDR3 protein: CASSHWTSAYSTDTQYF
V gene: TRBV11-2; J gene: TRBJ2-7; D gene: TRBD1; clone size: NA; CDR3 DNA: TGTGCCAGCAGCTCAGGACAGGGGAACTACGAGCAGTACTTC; CDR3 protein: CASSSGQGNYEQYF
V gene: TRBV6-1; J gene: TRBJ2-7; D gene: TRBD2; clone size: NA; CDR3 DNA: TGTGCCAGCAGTGAAGCGCAACTAGCGGGAGCCAACGAGCAGTACTTC; CDR3 protein: CASSEAQLAGANEQYF
V gene: TRBV27; J gene: TRBJ1-4; D gene: NA; clone size: NA; CDR3 DNA: TGTGCCAGCAGTTTATCCAAGACAGATGAAAAACTGTTTTTT; CDR3 protein: CASSLSKTDEKLFF
V gene: TRBV21-1; J gene: TRBJ2-1; D gene: NA; clone size: NA; CDR3 DNA: TGTGCCAGCAGCAAATCTAGTGCTGAGCAGTTCTTC; CDR3 protein: CASSKSSAEQFF
V gene: TRBV25-1; J gene: TRBJ2-1; D gene: NA; clone size: NA; CDR3 DNA: TGTGCCAGCAGTCTGTCAGGGGCGTACAATGAGCAGTTCTTC; CDR3 protein: CASSLSGAYNEQFF
V gene: TRBV7-9; J gene: TRBJ1-3; D gene: NA; clone size: NA; CDR3 DNA: TGTGCCAGCAGACCTCGTCCGGGCACCATATATTTT; CDR3 protein: CASRPRPGTIYF
V gene: TRBV7-2; J gene: TRBJ1-5; D gene: NA; clone size: NA; CDR3 DNA: TGTGCCAGCAGCTTAGTGGGGCACAGCAATCAGCCCCAGCATTTT; CDR3 protein: CASSLVGHSNQPQHF
V gene: TRBV30; J gene: TRBJ2-3; D gene: TRBD2; clone size: NA; CDR3 DNA: TGTGCCTGGAGACTAGCGGGGGTTAGCCTTTTCGCAGATACGCAGTATTTT; CDR3 protein: CAWRLAGVSLFADTQYF
V gene: TRBV7-3; J gene: TRBJ2-2; D gene: TRBD2; clone size: NA; CDR3 DNA: TGTGCCAGCAGCCGGGGACTAGCGGGGGGAAACACCGGGGAGCTGTTTTTT; CDR3 protein: CASSRGLAGGNTGELFF
V gene: TRBV4-1; J gene: TRBJ1-5; D gene: NA; clone size: NA; CDR3 DNA: TGCGCCAGCAGCCAAGAGACGGGGTACAGCAATCAGCCCCAGCATTTT; CDR3 protein: CASSQETGYSNQPQHF
V gene: TRBV5-1; J gene: TRBJ1-1; D gene: NA; clone size: NA; CDR3 DNA: TGCGCCAGCAGCTTGGGGAGGGACACTGAAGCTTTCTTT; CDR3 protein: CASSLGRDTEAFF
V gene: TRBV5-1; J gene: TRBJ2-1; D gene: NA; clone size: NA; CDR3 DNA: TGCGCCAGCAGCTTGGCGGAGACTAGGGTTGAGCAGTTCTTC; CDR3 protein: CASSLAETRVEQFF
V gene: TRBV7-6; J gene: TRBJ1-1; D gene: TRBD1; clone size: NA; CDR3 DNA: TGTGCCAGCAGCTCACAACAGGGGATGAGCACTGAAGCTTTCTTT; CDR3 protein: CASSSQQGMSTEAFF
V gene: TRBV7-9; J gene: TRBJ1-4; D gene: TRBD1; clone size: few; CDR3 DNA: TGTGCCAGCAGCTTAGCAAGAGGACAGGCGAGTAATGAAAAACTGTTTTTT; CDR3 protein: CASSLARGQASNEKLFF
V gene: TRBV19; J gene: TRBJ2-4; D gene: TRBD2; clone size: NA; CDR3 DNA: TGTGCCAGTAGTGGGCGGGACTACCAAAACATTCAGTACTTC; CDR3 protein: CASSGRDYQNIQYF
V gene: TRBV18; J gene: TRBJ1-1; D gene: NA; clone size: few; CDR3 DNA: TGTGCCAGCTCACCCTCAGGGGACACTGAAGCTTTCTTT; CDR3 protein: CASSPSGDTEAFF
V gene: TRBV7-6; J gene: TRBJ2-5; D gene: NA; clone size: NA; CDR3 DNA: TGTGCCAGCAGCTTCGTCCGCAACCTTAACAGGGTGCAAGAGACCCAGTACTTC; CDR3 protein: CASSFVRNLNRVQETQYF
V gene: TRBV2; J gene: TRBJ2-7; D gene: NA; clone size: NA; CDR3 DNA: TGTGCCAGCAGGGGACAAACCTACGAGCAGTACTTC; CDR3 protein: CASRGQTYEQYF
V gene: TRBV7-8; J gene: TRBJ2-5; D gene: NA; clone size: NA; CDR3 DNA: TGTGCCAGCAGCTTCGACCAAGAGACCCAGTACTTC; CDR3 protein: CASSFDQETQYF
V gene: TRBV30; J gene: TRBJ1-2; D gene: TRBD1; clone size: NA; CDR3 DNA: TGTGCCTGGAGCCGCCCAGGGGGCAGTAACTATGGCTACACCTTC; CDR3 protein: CAWSRPGGSNYGYTF
V gene: TRBV30; J gene: TRBJ2-3; D gene: NA; clone size: NA; CDR3 DNA: TGTGCCTGGGCGGTAGGGGGGGGCACAGATACGCAGTATTTT; CDR3 protein: CAWAVGGGTDTQYF
V gene: TRBV2; J gene: TRBJ2-7; D gene: TRBD2; clone size: NA; CDR3 DNA: TGTGCCAGCTTGCAAGGAGGGAGGGCCTACGAGCAGTACTTC; CDR3 protein: CASLQGGRAYEQYF
V gene: TRBV6-1; J gene: TRBJ1-2; D gene: NA; clone size: NA; CDR3 DNA: TGTGCCAGCAGTGAAAGTAGGGGACTTGGCTACACCTTC; CDR3 protein: CASSESRGLGYTF
V gene: TRBV9; J gene: TRBJ2-7; D gene: TRBD1; clone size: NA; CDR3 DNA: TGTGCCAGCAGCCCACGACAGGGTCTCTACGAGCAGTACTTC; CDR3 protein: CASSPRQGLYEQYF
V gene: TRBV7-2; J gene: TRBJ2-1; D gene: TRBD2; clone size: once; CDR3 DNA: TGTGCCAGCAGCTACAACTTCTGGACTAGCGGGGGTCGTGAGCAGTTCTTC; CDR3 protein: CASSYNFWTSGGREQFF
V gene: TRBV27; J gene: TRBJ2-7; D gene: NA; clone size: NA; CDR3 DNA: TGTGCCAGCAAACTGACGAGTGGGGGGTACTACGAGCAGTACTTC; CDR3 protein: CASKLTSGGYYEQYF
V gene: TRBV27; J gene: TRBJ2-5; D gene: NA; clone size: NA; CDR3 DNA: TGTGCCAGCAGTTTATCATCCCGGGAGACCCAGTACTTC; CDR3 protein: CASSLSSRETQYF
V gene: TRBV5-1; J gene: TRBJ2-2; D gene: NA; clone size: few; CDR3 DNA: TGCGCCAGCAGACGAGCAATGAACACCGGGGAGCTGTTTTTT; CDR3 protein: CASRRAMNTGELFF
V gene: TRBV6-5; J gene: TRBJ2-3; D gene: TRBD2; clone size: NA; CDR3 DNA: TGTGCCAGCAGTTCCGGACTAGCGGGATACGATACGCAGTATTTT; CDR3 protein: CASSSGLAGYDTQYF
V gene: TRBV29-1; J gene: TRBJ1-3; D gene: NA; clone size: NA; CDR3 DNA: TGCAGCGTGACAGCGACGCGAAACACCATATATTTT; CDR3 protein: CSVTATRNTIYF
V gene: TRBV5-1; J gene: TRBJ1-5; D gene: TRBD1; clone size: NA; CDR3 DNA: TGCGCCAGCAGCCCCGATCCGGGACAGGATCAGCCCCAGCATTTT; CDR3 protein: CASSPDPGQDQPQHF
V gene: TRBV19; J gene: TRBJ2-1; D gene: TRBD1; clone size: NA; CDR3 DNA: TGTGCCAGTAGTCCGGACAGGGGAGGCTACAATGAGCAGTTCTTC; CDR3 protein: CASSPDRGGYNEQFF
V gene: TRBV9; J gene: TRBJ2-7; D gene: TRBD2; clone size: NA; CDR3 DNA: TGTGCCAGCAGCCCCCAGGGCGGGGGGTACGAGCAGTACTTC; CDR3 protein: CASSPQGGGYEQYF
V gene: TRBV5-1; J gene: TRBJ2-1; D gene: TRBD2; clone size: NA; CDR3 DNA: TGCGCCAGCAGCTGGACGGGAGCGGGACGCTACAATGAGCAGTTCTTC; CDR3 protein: CASSWTGAGRYNEQFF
V gene: TRBV5-1; J gene: TRBJ2-7; D gene: NA; clone size: once; CDR3 DNA: TGCGCCAGCAGCTTGGCCTACAGCTCCTACGAGCAGTACTTC; CDR3 protein: CASSLAYSSYEQYF
V gene: TRBV7-2; J gene: TRBJ2-7; D gene: TRBD2; clone size: NA; CDR3 DNA: TGTGCCAGCAGCTCACTAGCGGGAAACGAGCAGTACTTC; CDR3 protein: CASSSLAGNEQYF
V gene: TRBV7-9; J gene: TRBJ2-5; D gene: NA; clone size: NA; CDR3 DNA: TGTGCCAGCAGCTTTCAGGAGACCCAGTACTTC; CDR3 protein: CASSFQETQYF
V gene: TRBV19; J gene: TRBJ2-3; D gene: TRBD2; clone size: NA; CDR3 DNA: TGTGCCAGTACGGTTACGGGGGGTCACACAGATACGCAGTATTTT; CDR3 protein: CASTVTGGHTDTQYF
V gene: TRBV7-2; J gene: TRBJ1-2; D gene: NA; clone size: once; CDR3 DNA: TGTGCCAGCAGCTTATCTGCGGTGACCTATGGCTACACCTTC; CDR3 protein: CASSLSAVTYGYTF
V gene: TRBV11-2; J gene: TRBJ2-5; D gene: TRBD1; clone size: few; CDR3 DNA: TGTGCCAGCAGGTTTATACAGGGGAAAGAGACCCAGTACTTC; CDR3 protein: CASRFIQGKETQYF
V gene: TRBV4-3; J gene: TRBJ2-3; D gene: NA; clone size: once; CDR3 DNA: TGCGCCAGCAGCTCACAGGGTAAGGGTACAGATACGCAGTATTTT; CDR3 protein: CASSSQGKGTDTQYF
V gene: TRBV2; J gene: TRBJ2-2; D gene: NA; clone size: NA; CDR3 DNA: TGTGCCAGCAGTCCTATTGTGGTCACCGGGGAGCTGTTTTTT; CDR3 protein: CASSPIVVTGELFF
V gene: TRBV27; J gene: TRBJ1-6; D gene: NA; clone size: NA; CDR3 DNA: TGTGCCAGCAGTCTCCTCTCGGGGGTCTCCTATAATTCACCCCTCCACTTT; CDR3 protein: CASSLLSGVSYNSPLHF